The 23 T cell receptor beta chains below were found in one sample sequenced in a study of T-cell memory formation after mild COVID-19. TCRdb reprocessed the 5' RACE reads via MiXCR and lists one record per CDR3 protein. Of around 470,000 distinct CDR3 sequences listed, 20% are singletons. Sequences were obtained from PBMCs or a T cell subset sorted from them (not recorded which). These receptors originate from an adult woman who had mild COVID-19 (a few samples of this study predate the infection). Cell type and time point are not known.

J is TRBJ1-2 and V is TRBV7-9, with unresolved D. The CDR3 contains 14 residues. Per germline, CDR1 SEHNR and CDR2 FQNEAQ (reference sequence). Trimming took 5 bases from V and 4 from J, leaving 14 bases between them. The CDR3 is CASSARELSYGYTF. CDR3 coding DNA: TGTGCCAGCAGCGCCCGGGAACTATCCTATGGCTACACCTTC. The full variable domain, rest sourced from reference TRBV7-9 and TRBJ1-2, is DTGVSQNPRHKITKRGQNVTFRCDPISEHNRLYWYRQTLGQGPEFLTYFQNEAQLEKSRLLSDRFSAERPKGSFSTLEIQRTEQGDSAMYLCASSARELSYGYTFGSGTRLTVV.

This clonotype was picked up a small number of times. V usage is TRBV7-2 and J usage is TRBJ2-4; 7 bases are a match to TRBD1. This CDR3 has 15 residues. V gave up 4 bases and J gave up 10 bases; unmatched junction bases: 13. Germline CDR1 is SGHTA and CDR2 is FQGNSA. In nucleotides, the CDR3 is TGTGCCAGCAGCTCGCCTATGACAGGGAACCTTATTCAGTACTTC. Translated: CASSSPMTGNLIQYF.

This chain links TRBV5-5 with TRBJ1-4; tentative D call: TRBD1 (5 bases). Germline CDR1 and CDR2: SGHKS and YYEKEE (reference sequence). The CDR3 spans 16 residues. Trimming stripped 0 bases from V and 1 base from J, with 10 bases between. The CDR3 protein is CASSLGPRETNEKLFF. CDR3 bases: TGTGCCAGCAGCTTGGGACCCAGGGAAACTAATGAAAAACTGTTTTTT.

This clonotype turned up a few times. This rearrangement joins TRBV7-6 to TRBJ2-2; TRBD2 matches 7 bases. The J segment lost 2 bases and the V segment lost 5 bases, leaving 11 bases of the junction unmatched. Germline V gene data show CDR1 as SGHVS and CDR2 as FNYEAQ. This CDR3 spans 17 amino acids. CDR3 in amino acids: CASSPPGAGLNTGELFF. Here the CDR3 DNA reads TGTGCCAGCAGCCCCCCTGGGGCGGGACTAAACACCGGGGAGCTGTTTTTT.

This chain connects TRBV12-3 or TRBV12-4 to TRBJ2-3; 11 positions match TRBD2. Germline trimming cut 5 bases from V and 4 bases from J; bases unmatched to any gene: 2. The length of the CDR3 is 14 residues. CDR3 DNA: TGTGCCAGCAGTCCTAGCGGGGGGCCAGATACGCAGTATTTT. Encoded protein: CASSPSGGPDTQYF.

The chain is built from TRBV3-1 and TRBJ2-7; D perhaps matches TRBD1 (5 bases). The CDR3 sequence is 14 residues long. Germline CDR1 is LGHDT and CDR2 is YNNKEL (reference sequence). V was clipped by 4 bases and J by 2 bases, with 12 bases between them. This CDR3 is CASSPNLGPYEQYF. The CDR3 nucleotides are TGTGCCAGCAGCCCGAATCTGGGGCCCTACGAGCAGTACTTC.

This clonotype was detected a few times. The rearrangement joins TRBV10-3 to TRBJ2-1; perhaps TRBD1 as D (6 bases). V was cut by 6 bases and J by 4 bases, with 7 bases left in between. The germline V gene has CDR1 ENHRY and CDR2 SYGVKD. CDR3 length: 12 amino acids. CDR3 sequence reads: CAIRDRYNEQFF. Here the CDR3 DNA reads TGTGCCATCAGGGACAGATACAATGAGCAGTTCTTC.

This clonotype was counted only a few times. The rearrangement joins TRBV19 to TRBJ2-1; D is uncertain. This CDR3 comprises 14 residues. Trimming took 4 bases from V and 8 from J, leaving 15 bases between them. CDR1 is LNHDA and CDR2 is SQIVND in the germline V gene (reference sequence). The DNA for the CDR3 is TGTGCCAGTAGTAAACTGGCACCCCAGGATGAGCAGTTCTTC. Amino acid sequence: CASSKLAPQDEQFF.

This clonotype was counted only a few times. The chain carries TRBV28 and TRBJ2-5; D assignment may be TRBD1 or TRBD2 (5 bases each). Trimming took 5 bases from V and 7 from J, leaving 20 bases between them. Germline V gene lookup returns CDR1 MDHEN and CDR2 SYDVKM. CDR3 length equals 15 residues. As DNA, the CDR3 is TGTGCCAGCAGTCCTCCGGGACGGGAAGAGAGGACCCAGTACTTC. Translated, it gives CASSPPGREERTQYF.

The table lists this clonotype with a few counts. The rearrangement uses TRBV20-1 and TRBJ1-2, with 7 bases identical to TRBD1. Trimming took 7 bases from V and 4 from J; bases not matched to a gene: 12. Per germline, CDR1 DFQATT and CDR2 SNEGSKA (reference sequence). The CDR3 contains 14 residues. CDR3 coding DNA: TGCAGTGGGCTCGAGGGGGCGCGGACCTATGGCTACACCTTC. Encoded protein: CSGLEGARTYGYTF.

This clonotype was picked up a small number of times. This chain's CDR3 is CSVEDKDGYYEQYF. The CDR3 coding sequence is TGCAGCGTTGAAGATAAGGACGGTTACTACGAGCAGTACTTC. The rearrangement uses TRBV29-1 and TRBJ2-7; D ambiguous. Trimming removed 0 bases at V and 3 bases at J, with 12 bases between. The CDR3 consists of 14 residues. The germline V gene encodes CDR1 SQVTM and CDR2 ANQGSEA.

The chain is built from TRBV27 and TRBJ2-3, with D unresolved. Looked up from germline, CDR1 is MNHEY and CDR2 is SMNVEV (reference sequence). The CDR3 consists of 12 residues. Trimming removed 11 bases at V and 0 bases at J, with 9 bases between. CDR3 in amino acids: CAGSDSTDTQYF. CDR3 bases: TGTGCCGGTTCCGACAGCACAGATACGCAGTATTTT.

This clonotype was seen a handful of times. The V call is TRBV11-2, the J call TRBJ1-2; D call uncertain. Germline V lookup: CDR1 SGHAT, CDR2 FQNNGV. This CDR3 contains 12 residues. V dropped 3 bases and J dropped 7 bases, with 9 bases sitting between them. Here the CDR3 reads CASSFAAGGYTF. Written as DNA, the CDR3 is TGTGCCAGCAGCTTTGCAGCTGGTGGCTACACCTTC.

This clonotype came up a few times. This chain uses TRBV28 with TRBJ2-5; maybe TRBD2 (5 bases). The CDR3 totals 15 residues. Per the germline V gene, CDR1 is MDHEN and CDR2 is SYDVKM. Trimming removed 5 bases at V and 3 bases at J, with 16 bases between. CDR3 loop: CASSDVSSSKETQYF. The CDR3 region has the DNA TGTGCCAGCAGTGACGTGTCCTCTAGCAAAGAGACCCAGTACTTC.

This clonotype was detected many times. The gene calls are TRBV13 and TRBJ2-3, with D perhaps assigned TRBD1 or TRBD2 (5 bases each). Between the trimmed V and J ends, which lost 5 bases and 4 bases, there was a span of 10 bases. Germline V CDR1 and CDR2: PRHDT, FYEKMQ (reference sequence). The length of the CDR3 is 13 residues. The CDR3 is CASSPRGADTQYF. DNA of the CDR3: TGTGCCAGCAGCCCTCGAGGGGCAGATACGCAGTATTTT.

The chain's CDR3 is CASSTPSGDRINQPQHF. The CDR3 DNA reads TGTGCCAGCAGTACACCCTCGGGCGACCGAATCAATCAGCCCCAGCATTTT. The chain employs TRBV6-2 or TRBV6-3 and TRBJ1-5; no definite D call. Between the trimmed V and J ends, which lost 5 bases and 3 bases, there was a span of 20 bases. This CDR3 region has 17 residues. Germline CDR1 MNHEY, CDR2 SVGEGT.

This clonotype was observed at least ten times. The chain couples TRBV12-3 or TRBV12-4 to TRBJ2-7; possibly TRBD1 for D (5 bases). The CDR3 has 11 amino acids. The V end was cut by 7 bases, the J end by 12 bases, with 16 bases between. CDR3 loop: CASTMKGPRYF. CDR3 nucleotides: TGTGCCAGCACCATGAAGGGGCCTCGGTACTTC.

The chain combines TRBV25-1 with TRBJ2-1; possibly TRBD2 for D (6 bases). The germline V gene has CDR1 MGHDK and CDR2 SYGVNS. Trimming shortened V by 6 bases and J by 9 bases, and 9 bases separated the two germline ends. CDR3 length equals 11 residues. The CDR3 sequence: CASSPAGEQFF. The CDR3 DNA follows: TGTGCCAGCAGCCCAGCGGGTGAGCAGTTCTTC.

This clonotype was observed a few times. The chain carries TRBV6-2 or TRBV6-3 and TRBJ2-7; 7 bases fit TRBD1. The CDR3 has 14 residues. Trimming at V came to 6 bases and at J to 2 bases, leaving 7 bases not matched to a gene. CDR1 and CDR2 from the germline V gene are MNHEY and SVGEGT. CDR3 amino acids: CASSLPGQPYEQYF. CDR3 sequence (DNA): TGTGCCAGCAGCCTCCCGGGACAGCCCTACGAGCAGTACTTC.

This clonotype was detected a few times. The V gene is TRBV29-1, the J gene TRBJ2-1, with D possibly called TRBD1 or TRBD2 (5 bases each). Germline CDR1 and CDR2: SQVTM and ANQGSEA. CDR3 length: 14 amino acids. Trimming cost V 3 bases and J 2 bases, with 11 bases left between them. This chain's CDR3 is CSVDAGTAYNEQFF. As DNA, the CDR3 is TGCAGCGTTGACGCCGGGACGGCCTACAATGAGCAGTTCTTC.

The genes are TRBV7-9 and TRBJ2-2; D may be TRBD2 (6 bases). The length of the CDR3 is 13 residues. V lost 6 bases, J lost 5 bases, and 10 bases lay in between. Germline CDR1 is SEHNR and CDR2 is FQNEAQ (reference sequence). The CDR3 nucleotides are TGTGCCAGCAGGCCTGGACTAACCGGGGAGCTGTTTTTT. Translated: CASRPGLTGELFF.

This rearrangement joins TRBV6-1 to TRBJ2-5; maybe TRBD1 (5 bases). This CDR3 is built from 13 residues. Trimming stripped 8 bases from V and 1 base from J, with 11 bases between. Germline values: CDR1 MNHNS, CDR2 SASEGT. The CDR3 is CASADSAQETQYF. The CDR3 nucleotides read TGTGCCAGCGCCGACAGCGCCCAAGAGACCCAGTACTTC.

The rearrangement uses TRBV29-1 and TRBJ2-3; the D gene is possibly TRBD2 (6 bases). Germline V CDR1 and CDR2: SQVTM, ANQGSEA. The CDR3 spans 13 residues. V lost 6 bases and J 6 bases, leaving 16 bases between the germline ends. This chain's CDR3 is CSVELAVGDTQYF. CDR3 sequence (DNA): TGCAGCGTGGAACTAGCTGTTGGGGATACGCAGTATTTT.